This entry lists 14 T cell receptor beta chains sequenced from one sample in a study of shared clonotypes between healthy human individuals. Sequencing used immunoSEQ multiplex PCR; TCRdb keeps in-frame clones, though not all of them. The sample carries around 2.3 million clones, approximately 94% recorded once. The specimen was naive CD4+ T cells sorted from blood. Specified subset: CD45RA+ positively selected. The receptors derive from a man younger than 30 in good health.

The chain joins TRBV19 to TRBJ1-1; maybe TRBD1 (5 bases). Germline V gene sequence: CDR1 LNHDA, CDR2 SQIVND (reference sequence). The V and J ends lost 4 bases and 3 bases respectively, with 18 bases between them. The CDR3 has 16 amino acids. For the CDR3, the DNA is TGTGCCAGTAGTAGGCCCCCAGGGTTGGTGGACACTGAAGCTTTCTTT. It is translated as CASSRPPGLVDTEAFF.

This chain links TRBV6-1 with TRBJ1-1; a weak D match, TRBD1 (5 bases). The CDR3 has 14 amino acids. Germline assignment: CDR1 MNHNS and CDR2 SASEGT. The V end was cut by 4 bases, the J end by 0 bases, with 9 bases between. DNA for the CDR3: TGTGCCAGCAGTGTTAGGGGCTTGAACACTGAAGCTTTCTTT. Its translation is CASSVRGLNTEAFF.

The gene calls are TRBV14 and TRBJ1-6, with D uncertain. CDR3 length: 15 amino acids. The V gene's germline CDR1 is SGHDN and CDR2 FVKESK. V lost 3 bases and J lost 8, with 14 bases in between. The CDR3 loop reads CASSHRTLGDSPLHF. The DNA of the CDR3 is TGTGCCAGCAGCCATAGAACGCTCGGGGATTCACCCCTCCACTTT.

This sequence joins TRBV15 and TRBJ2-3, with D possibly matching TRBD2 (5 bases). The CDR3 sequence is 15 residues long. Germline V CDR1 and CDR2: LNHNV, YYDKDF (reference sequence). Trimming removed 0 bases at V and 4 bases at J, with 11 bases between. CDR3 nucleotides: TGTGCCACCAGCAGAGAGGCCCAGCGGTCAGATACGCAGTATTTT. Amino acid sequence: CATSREAQRSDTQYF.

V is TRBV10-3 and J is TRBJ1-1, with D unresolved. Germline assignment: CDR1 ENHRY and CDR2 SYGVKD. The CDR3 extends over 12 amino acids. V dropped 4 bases and J dropped 4 bases, with 7 bases sitting between them. The DNA of the CDR3 is TGTGCCATCAGTGGGAGAGGCACTGAAGCTTTCTTT. This encodes CAISGRGTEAFF.

The gene calls are TRBV28 and TRBJ2-7; 7 nucleotides line up with TRBD2. CDR3 length: 15 amino acids. The trim removed 1 base at V and 3 bases at J, leaving 6 bases unmatched. Germline V gene lookup returns CDR1 MDHEN and CDR2 SYDVKM. This CDR3 is CASSLSRAGNYEQYF. CDR3 coding DNA: TGTGCCAGCAGTTTATCACGAGCGGGGAACTACGAGCAGTACTTC.

As regards this clone: This CDR3 is also generated by other DNA sequences in the sample. The rearrangement uses TRBV30 and TRBJ1-5, with a possible D match to TRBD1 (5 bases). Germline CDR1 reads GTSNPN; CDR2 reads SVGIG (reference sequence). This CDR3 has 13 amino acids. Deletions cut 2 bases from V and 1 base from J, with 6 bases between. The CDR3 loop reads CAWSRDSNQPQHF. CDR3 nucleotides: TGTGCCTGGAGTAGGGACAGCAATCAGCCCCAGCATTTT. Full variable domain (outside the CDR3, taken from reference TRBV30 and TRBJ1-5): SQTIHQWPATLVQPVGSPLSLECTVEGTSNPNLYWYRQAAGRGLQLLFYSVGIGQISSEVPQNLSASRPQDRQFILSSKKLLLSDSGFYLCAWSRDSNQPQHFGDGTRLSIL.

V is TRBV5-1 and J is TRBJ2-7, with 7 positions matching TRBD1. Germline-derived CDR1 and CDR2 are SGHRS and YFSETQ. Trimming removed 0 bases from V and 2 bases from J; junction bases left unmatched: 8. The CDR3 is 16 residues long. CDR3 sequence: CASSLAGQIAPYEQYF. CDR3 in DNA: TGCGCCAGCAGCTTGGCGGGACAGATAGCCCCCTACGAGCAGTACTTC.

The chain couples TRBV11-2 to TRBJ2-4, with 10 positions matching TRBD1. Germline loops: CDR1 SGHAT, CDR2 FQNNGV. V trimming: 5 bases; J trimming: 7 bases; junction bases outside the gene matches: 14. The CDR3 runs 17 residues. The CDR3 coding sequence is TGTGCCAGCAGCCGTCGGCCGGGACAGGGGTTGGTTAACATTCAGTACTTC. It is translated as CASSRRPGQGLVNIQYF.

The chain couples TRBV6-1 to TRBJ1-3; 7 bases agree with TRBD1. J lost 4 bases, V lost 6 bases, and 6 bases had no gene match. Germline loops: CDR1 MNHNS, CDR2 SASEGT. The CDR3 is 14 residues long. CDR3 sequence (DNA): TGTGCCAGCAGAAAACAGGGGACCGGAAACACCATATATTTT. This translates into CASRKQGTGNTIYF.

This chain uses TRBV5-1 with TRBJ2-7, with D perhaps TRBD2 (6 bases). Trimming left V 4 bases short and J 2 bases short, with 10 bases between. The CDR3 is made up of 13 amino acids. Germline CDR1 and CDR2: SGHRS and YFSETQ. The CDR3 here is CASSMGLTYEQYF. The CDR3 DNA reads as TGCGCCAGCAGCATGGGACTGACCTACGAGCAGTACTTC.

Regarding this clone: Other DNA sequences in the same sample also yield this CDR3. This chain connects TRBV7-2 to TRBJ1-1; D may be TRBD1 (6 bases). The V gene lost 0 bases and the J gene lost 0 bases, with 8 bases spanning the gap. CDR1 is SGHTA, CDR2 FQGNSA, per germline. This CDR3 region has 15 residues. CDR3 region: CASSLATGLNTEAFF. The CDR3 nucleotides read TGTGCCAGCAGCTTAGCGACAGGCCTGAACACTGAAGCTTTCTTT.

This clone was recorded once. This chain connects TRBV5-8 to TRBJ1-1, with TRBD1 matching 9 bases. The CDR3 contains 15 residues. The germline gives CDR1 SGHTS, CDR2 YDEGEE. The V gene end was trimmed by 2 bases and the J gene end by 4 bases; junction bases not matched to a gene: 6. The CDR3 nucleotides read TGTGCCAGCAGCTTCGGGGACAGGGTCTCCACTGAAGCTTTCTTT. Amino acid sequence: CASSFGDRVSTEAFF.

The rearrangement joins TRBV4-2 to TRBJ2-6; 10 nucleotides agree with TRBD1. The CDR3 has 21 amino acids. V was clipped by 0 bases and J by 0 bases; unmatched bases: 11. Germline lookup yields CDR1 LGHNA and CDR2 YNFKEQ. The CDR3 DNA reads as TGTGCCAGCAGCCAAGACCCCCTATTTGGACAGGGGGGCTCTGGGGCCAACGTCCTGACTTTC. Translation gives CASSQDPLFGQGGSGANVLTF.